A selection of T cell receptor beta chains follows, all from one sample in a study of OX40 agonist ivuxolimab in advanced cancers. Using immunoSEQ multiplex PCR, the repertoire was profiled, and TCRdb retains in-frame clones only, with some absent. The repertoire holds about 12,000 clones, with approximately 92% as singletons. The specimen was CD4+ or CD8+ T cells sorted from blood, collected in a trial of the OX40 agonist ivuxolimab. The receptors were gathered from an adult with an advanced solid tumor such as melanoma, head and neck, liver or kidney cancer. The CDR3 runs from the conserved cysteine through the conserved F or W. The D gene is left open where the match is weak. Expanded clones are given a class, and other clones once, few, many or no size at all.

clone size	D gene	V gene	J gene	CDR3 DNA	CDR3 protein
-	-	TRBV7-3	TRBJ2-3	TGTGCCAGCAGCCCCGACAGTGGAGGGACCGATACGCAGTATTTT	CASSPDSGGTDTQYF
once	TRBD2	TRBV4-1	TRBJ2-7	TGCGCCAGCAGCCAAGTGGCGCTAGCGGGAGGCTACGAGCAGTACTTC	CASSQVALAGGYEQYF
-	-	TRBV21-1	TRBJ1-1	TGTGCCAGCAGCAAACCCCGAGTTGACAGGGGAAGGGACACTGAAGCTTTCTTT	CASSKPRVDRGRDTEAFF
few	-	TRBV7-2	TRBJ1-6	TGTGCCAGCAGCTCCGGAGGAGGGAATTCACCCCTCCACTTT	CASSSGGGNSPLHF
-	TRBD2	TRBV6-1	TRBJ2-1	TGTGCCAGCAGTGAAGCGAGACTAGCGGGAGGCTACAATGAGCAGTTCTTC	CASSEARLAGGYNEQFF
-	TRBD1	TRBV2	TRBJ1-4	TGTGCCAGCAGTGGGGGACAGGGGGCTCGGGCTAATGAAAAACTGTTTTTT	CASSGGQGARANEKLFF
-	-	TRBV9	TRBJ2-2	TGTGCCAGCAGCGCCGGGTCAGGTAACACCGGGGAGCTGTTTTTT	CASSAGSGNTGELFF
-	-	TRBV27	TRBJ2-3	TGTGCCAGCAGCCCCACGGGGCCAAATACGCAGTATTTT	CASSPTGPNTQYF
-	-	TRBV20-1	TRBJ2-7	TGCAGTGCAACCTCGGGCCTGGAGCAGTACTTC	CSATSGLEQYF
-	TRBD2	TRBV7-9	TRBJ2-2	TGTGCCAGCAGCCCCCGGGCTAGCGGGACTGGCGACACCGGGGAGCTGTTTTTT	CASSPRASGTGDTGELFF
-	TRBD1	TRBV4-3	TRBJ1-4	TGCGCCAGCAGCCAAGTTGTGCCGGGACAGGGTGAAAAACTGTTTTTT	CASSQVVPGQGEKLFF
-	TRBD1	TRBV6-5	TRBJ2-7	TGTGCCAGCAGTTACCTGGGGACAGGAGGCTACGAGCAGTACTTC	CASSYLGTGGYEQYF
-	TRBD2	TRBV6-6	TRBJ2-7	TGTGCCAGTAGCGGGCTGGCCTCCTACGAGCAGTACTTC	CASSGLASYEQYF
-	TRBD1	TRBV4-3	TRBJ2-7	TGCGCCAGCAGCCAAGATAGTGCAGGGGGCAACTACGAGCAGTACTTC	CASSQDSAGGNYEQYF
-	TRBD2	TRBV5-4	TRBJ2-3	TGTGTCCTGACTAGCGGGTGGGGCACAGATACGCAGTATTTT	CVLTSGWGTDTQYF
-	-	TRBV6-6	TRBJ2-2	TGTGCCAGCAGTGGAGGCACCGGGGAGCTGTTTTTT	CASSGGTGELFF
few	-	TRBV19	TRBJ1-1	TGTGCCAGTATGCCCACATTCACAGGAAACACTGAAGCTTTCTTT	CASMPTFTGNTEAFF
-	TRBD1	TRBV19	TRBJ2-7	TGTGCCAGTAGTATCCCCGGGACAGGCTACGAGCAGTACTTC	CASSIPGTGYEQYF
medium-sized	-	TRBV5-1	TRBJ2-1	TGCGCCAGCAGCGGGGACAATGAGCAGTTCTTC	CASSGDNEQFF
-	-	TRBV7-7	TRBJ2-7	TGTGCCAGCAGCTTACGGGGGGCCAGGGCCTACGAGCAGTACTTC	CASSLRGARAYEQYF